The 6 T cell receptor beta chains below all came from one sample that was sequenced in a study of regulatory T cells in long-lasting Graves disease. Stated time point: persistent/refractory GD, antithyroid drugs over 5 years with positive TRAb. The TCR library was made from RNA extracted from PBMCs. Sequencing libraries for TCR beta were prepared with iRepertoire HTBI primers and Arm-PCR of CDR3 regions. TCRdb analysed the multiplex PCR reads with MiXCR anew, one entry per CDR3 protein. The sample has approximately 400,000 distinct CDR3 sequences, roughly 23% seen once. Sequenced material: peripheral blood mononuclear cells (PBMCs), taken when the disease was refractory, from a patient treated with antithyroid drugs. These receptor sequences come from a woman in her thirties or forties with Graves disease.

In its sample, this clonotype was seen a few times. CDR3 in amino acids: CSARVFQGEETQYF. Written as DNA, the CDR3 is TGCAGTGCTAGAGTTTTCCAGGGGGAAGAGACCCAGTACTTC. This sequence joins TRBV20-1 and TRBJ2-5; 7 nucleotides align to TRBD1. The CDR3 has 14 residues. Germline lookup yields CDR1 DFQATT and CDR2 SNEGSKA (reference sequence). The J segment lost 3 bases and the V segment lost 1 base, leaving 5 bases of the junction unmatched.

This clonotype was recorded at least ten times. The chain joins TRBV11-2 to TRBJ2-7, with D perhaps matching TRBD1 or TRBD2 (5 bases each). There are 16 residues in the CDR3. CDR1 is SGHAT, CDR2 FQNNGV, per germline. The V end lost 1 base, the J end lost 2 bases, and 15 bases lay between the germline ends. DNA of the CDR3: TGTGCCAGCAGCTTAGGGGTCCGAGGGGCCGCCTACGAGCAGTACTTC. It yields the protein CASSLGVRGAAYEQYF. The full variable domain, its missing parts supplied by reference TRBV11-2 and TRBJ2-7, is EAGVAQSPRYKIIEKRQSVAFWCNPISGHATLYWYQQILGQGPKLLIQFQNNGVVDDSQLPKDRFSAERLKGVDSTLKIQPAKLEDSAVYLCASSLGVRGAAYEQYFGPGTRLTVT.

CDR3 nucleotide sequence: TGTGCCAGCAGCTTAGTCCGGGGAGGAGGAACTAATGAAAAACTGTTTTTT. It specifies CASSLVRGGGTNEKLFF. V and J are TRBV7-9 and TRBJ1-4; no clear D gene. Germline V gene lookup returns CDR1 SEHNR and CDR2 FQNEAQ (reference sequence). Trimming pared 1 base from V and 1 base from J, leaving 13 bases between. The CDR3 is 17 amino acids.

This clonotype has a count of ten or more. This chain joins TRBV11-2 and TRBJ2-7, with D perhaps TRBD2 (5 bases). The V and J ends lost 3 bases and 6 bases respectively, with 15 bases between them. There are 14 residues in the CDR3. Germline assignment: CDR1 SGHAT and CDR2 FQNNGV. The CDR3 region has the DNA TGTGCCAGCAGCTTTATCGGGGTGGGATCCGAGCAGTACTTC. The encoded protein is CASSFIGVGSEQYF.

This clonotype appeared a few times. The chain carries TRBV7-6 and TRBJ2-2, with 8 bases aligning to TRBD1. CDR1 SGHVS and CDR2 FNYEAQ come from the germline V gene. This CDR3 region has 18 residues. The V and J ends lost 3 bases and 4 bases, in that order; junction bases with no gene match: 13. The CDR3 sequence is CASSLRATGTGPTGELFF. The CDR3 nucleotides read TGTGCCAGCAGCTTGCGTGCCACCGGGACAGGTCCCACCGGGGAGCTGTTTTTT.

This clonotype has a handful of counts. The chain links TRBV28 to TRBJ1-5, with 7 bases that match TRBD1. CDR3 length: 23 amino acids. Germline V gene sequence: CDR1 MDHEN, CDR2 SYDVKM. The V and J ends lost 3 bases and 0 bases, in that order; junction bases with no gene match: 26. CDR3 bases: TGTGCCAGCAGTTTCCCGTCCGGGGGCCCCTCGACAGGGTTCGGCTATAGCAATCAGCCCCAGCATTTT. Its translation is CASSFPSGGPSTGFGYSNQPQHF.